These T cell receptor beta chains were read from a single sample in a study of PD-L1 blockade in urothelial cancer. Repertoires were generated with immunoSEQ multiplex PCR, while TCRdb's copy carries only in-frame clones and drops some. This repertoire shows 25,000 to 35,000 clones, around nine tenths found once; its top ten account for approximately 1.8%. The source was PBMCs, collected around atezolizumab (anti-PD-L1) treatment. These receptors originate from a man aged 45 to 65 with urothelial cancer. Each CDR3 is given with its conserved first and last residue. The order of the fields is CDR3 length, V gene, J gene, D gene, clone size, CDR3 DNA, CDR3 protein. A D gene is named only where the DNA matches it firmly. Size values are once, few and many counts, or a class for expanded clones, and some rows have none.

CDR3 length: 15; V gene: TRBV4-3; J gene: TRBJ2-7; D gene: -; clone size: -; CDR3 DNA: TGCGCCAGCAGCCAGGGGATCACGGGGGACTACGAGCAGTACTTC; CDR3 protein: CASSQGITGDYEQYF
CDR3 length: 16; V gene: TRBV6-5; J gene: TRBJ2-1; D gene: -; clone size: -; CDR3 DNA: TGTGCCAGCAGTTACTCTCCCCAGGGGAAGGTCTATGAGCAGTTCTTC; CDR3 protein: CASSYSPQGKVYEQFF
CDR3 length: 17; V gene: TRBV30; J gene: TRBJ2-7; D gene: TRBD2; clone size: once; CDR3 DNA: TGTGCCTGGAGTCCCCTAGCGGGGGGGCCGCCGTCCTACGAGCAGTACTTC; CDR3 protein: CAWSPLAGGPPSYEQYF
CDR3 length: 14; V gene: TRBV5-6; J gene: TRBJ2-2; D gene: -; clone size: -; CDR3 DNA: TGTGCCAGCAGCTACATTCTGAACACCGGGGAGCTGTTTTTT; CDR3 protein: CASSYILNTGELFF
CDR3 length: 13; V gene: TRBV30; J gene: TRBJ2-7; D gene: TRBD2; clone size: -; CDR3 DNA: TGTGCCTGGAGGACTAGCGGATCATACGAGCAGTACTTC; CDR3 protein: CAWRTSGSYEQYF
CDR3 length: 11; V gene: TRBV7-9; J gene: TRBJ1-1; D gene: TRBD1; clone size: -; CDR3 DNA: TGTGCCAGCAGCTCGGACAGGGGGGCTTTCTTT; CDR3 protein: CASSSDRGAFF
CDR3 length: 15; V gene: TRBV28; J gene: TRBJ2-5; D gene: TRBD1; clone size: -; CDR3 DNA: TGTGCCAGCAGCCCGATGACAGGGGGCAGGGAGACCCAGTACTTC; CDR3 protein: CASSPMTGGRETQYF
CDR3 length: 14; V gene: TRBV18; J gene: TRBJ2-7; D gene: TRBD1; clone size: -; CDR3 DNA: TGTGCCAGCTCACCAGGGGACAGGGGCCGCGAGCAGTACTTC; CDR3 protein: CASSPGDRGREQYF
CDR3 length: 14; V gene: TRBV6-1; J gene: TRBJ2-7; D gene: TRBD1; clone size: -; CDR3 DNA: TGTGCCAGCAGTGCAGACAGGGTGTCCTACGAGCAGTACTTC; CDR3 protein: CASSADRVSYEQYF
CDR3 length: 14; V gene: TRBV4-1; J gene: TRBJ2-7; D gene: -; clone size: -; CDR3 DNA: TGCGCCAGCAGCCAGGGGTCCCTTAGCGACGAGCAGTACTTC; CDR3 protein: CASSQGSLSDEQYF
CDR3 length: 15; V gene: TRBV14; J gene: TRBJ2-7; D gene: -; clone size: -; CDR3 DNA: TGTGCCAGCAGCCAAGATAGGGTGTTAGGGGACGAGCAGTACTTC; CDR3 protein: CASSQDRVLGDEQYF
CDR3 length: 16; V gene: TRBV4-3; J gene: TRBJ2-1; D gene: -; clone size: -; CDR3 DNA: TGCGCCAGCAGCCAAGATACGGGACCCCGGGGGAATGAGCAGTTCTTC; CDR3 protein: CASSQDTGPRGNEQFF
CDR3 length: 14; V gene: TRBV6-1; J gene: TRBJ1-3; D gene: -; clone size: -; CDR3 DNA: TGTGCCAGCAGGAAACGACAGGCTGGAAACACCATATATTTT; CDR3 protein: CASRKRQAGNTIYF
CDR3 length: 15; V gene: TRBV5-4; J gene: TRBJ1-6; D gene: -; clone size: -; CDR3 DNA: TGTGCCAGCAGCCCCGGGGGGGTACATAATTCACCCCTCCACTTT; CDR3 protein: CASSPGGVHNSPLHF
CDR3 length: 19; V gene: TRBV4-3; J gene: TRBJ2-3; D gene: TRBD2; clone size: -; CDR3 DNA: TGCGCCAGCAGCCAAGAGGGACTAGCGGGAAGCCGGCCTACAGATACGCAGTATTTT; CDR3 protein: CASSQEGLAGSRPTDTQYF
CDR3 length: 17; V gene: TRBV9; J gene: TRBJ1-3; D gene: -; clone size: -; CDR3 DNA: TGTGCCAGCAGCTCCAGGGGACCCTCAAGCTCTGGAAACACCATATATTTT; CDR3 protein: CASSSRGPSSSGNTIYF
CDR3 length: 13; V gene: TRBV27; J gene: TRBJ2-7; D gene: -; clone size: -; CDR3 DNA: TGTGCCAGCAGGGGCCAGACCTCCTACGAGCAGTACTTC; CDR3 protein: CASRGQTSYEQYF
CDR3 length: 12; V gene: TRBV11-2; J gene: TRBJ1-1; D gene: -; clone size: few; CDR3 DNA: TGTGCCAGCAGCTTAGACAGGGGTGAAGCTTTCTTT; CDR3 protein: CASSLDRGEAFF
CDR3 length: 15; V gene: TRBV7-9; J gene: TRBJ2-3; D gene: TRBD1; clone size: -; CDR3 DNA: TGTGCCAGCAGCGTGGGACAGGGTATAACAGATACGCAGTATTTT; CDR3 protein: CASSVGQGITDTQYF
CDR3 length: 16; V gene: TRBV15; J gene: TRBJ1-2; D gene: -; clone size: -; CDR3 DNA: TGTGCCACCAGCAGGATAACGGGACAAGCTAACTATGGCTACACCTTC; CDR3 protein: CATSRITGQANYGYTF
CDR3 length: 13; V gene: TRBV19; J gene: TRBJ2-5; D gene: TRBD1; clone size: -; CDR3 DNA: TGTGCCAGTAGGCAGGGGGCGCGCGAGACCCAGTACTTC; CDR3 protein: CASRQGARETQYF
CDR3 length: 12; V gene: TRBV6-5; J gene: TRBJ2-2; D gene: -; clone size: -; CDR3 DNA: TGTGCCAGCAGCCACTGGACCGGGGAGCTGTTTTTT; CDR3 protein: CASSHWTGELFF
CDR3 length: 13; V gene: TRBV19; J gene: TRBJ2-2; D gene: TRBD2; clone size: -; CDR3 DNA: TGTGCCAGCAGACTAGCGGGGACCGGGGAGCTGTTTTTT; CDR3 protein: CASRLAGTGELFF
CDR3 length: 15; V gene: TRBV7-2; J gene: TRBJ2-1; D gene: -; clone size: -; CDR3 DNA: TGTGCCAGCAGCTTAGATGGGGGGTCCTACAATGAGCAGTTCTTC; CDR3 protein: CASSLDGGSYNEQFF
CDR3 length: 14; V gene: TRBV6-1; J gene: TRBJ2-3; D gene: TRBD2; clone size: -; CDR3 DNA: TGTGCCAGCAGTGCTCGGGGGGATACAGATACGCAGTATTTT; CDR3 protein: CASSARGDTDTQYF
CDR3 length: 14; V gene: TRBV30; J gene: TRBJ1-6; D gene: TRBD1; clone size: -; CDR3 DNA: TGTGCCTGGAGGGCGGACAGGGACTCTGCACCCCTCCACTTT; CDR3 protein: CAWRADRDSAPLHF
CDR3 length: 16; V gene: TRBV2; J gene: TRBJ1-1; D gene: -; clone size: -; CDR3 DNA: TGTGCCAGCAGTGGAGATTCGACAGGCAGGGACACTGAAGCTTTCTTT; CDR3 protein: CASSGDSTGRDTEAFF
CDR3 length: 13; V gene: TRBV28; J gene: TRBJ2-2; D gene: TRBD1; clone size: once; CDR3 DNA: TGTGCCATAGGGACAGGGGGTTCAGGGGAGCTGTTTTTT; CDR3 protein: CAIGTGGSGELFF
CDR3 length: 14; V gene: TRBV6-1; J gene: TRBJ1-6; D gene: TRBD1; clone size: -; CDR3 DNA: TGTGCCAGCAGAGGGGGGACAGCTAATTCACCCCTCCACTTT; CDR3 protein: CASRGGTANSPLHF
CDR3 length: 14; V gene: TRBV6-1; J gene: TRBJ1-5; D gene: TRBD1; clone size: -; CDR3 DNA: TGTGCCAGCAGCCACAGGGGAGGCAATCAGCCCCAGCATTTT; CDR3 protein: CASSHRGGNQPQHF
CDR3 length: 12; V gene: TRBV6-5; J gene: TRBJ2-5; D gene: -; clone size: -; CDR3 DNA: TGTGCCAGCAGCGGGACTTGGGAGACCCAGTACTTC; CDR3 protein: CASSGTWETQYF
CDR3 length: 20; V gene: TRBV10-2; J gene: TRBJ2-5; D gene: TRBD2; clone size: -; CDR3 DNA: TGCGCCAGCAGTGAGGGGCGGTGGTCTAGCGGGAGAGAAAAGCAAGAGACCCAGTACTTC; CDR3 protein: CASSEGRWSSGREKQETQYF
CDR3 length: 13; V gene: TRBV25-1; J gene: TRBJ1-2; D gene: -; clone size: -; CDR3 DNA: TGTGCCAGCGGGCCCAGGGGAAGGAGTGGCTACACCTTC; CDR3 protein: CASGPRGRSGYTF
CDR3 length: 17; V gene: TRBV5-5; J gene: TRBJ2-1; D gene: TRBD2; clone size: once; CDR3 DNA: TGTGCCAGCAGCCTCTGGACTAGCGGGAGAATGTACAATGAGCAGTTCTTC; CDR3 protein: CASSLWTSGRMYNEQFF
CDR3 length: 15; V gene: TRBV5-8; J gene: TRBJ2-3; D gene: -; clone size: -; CDR3 DNA: TGTGCCAGCAGCTTGCTCTCCCTCTCTGACAATACGCAGTATTTT; CDR3 protein: CASSLLSLSDNTQYF
CDR3 length: 15; V gene: TRBV6-1; J gene: TRBJ2-2; D gene: -; clone size: once; CDR3 DNA: TGTGCCAGCAGGAGGGGGCGGGGGGCCCACGGGGAGCTGTTTTTT; CDR3 protein: CASRRGRGAHGELFF
CDR3 length: 14; V gene: TRBV5-1; J gene: TRBJ2-3; D gene: -; clone size: -; CDR3 DNA: TGCGCCAGCAGCCCGGGGGTGTTAACAGATACGCAGTATTTT; CDR3 protein: CASSPGVLTDTQYF
CDR3 length: 13; V gene: TRBV19; J gene: TRBJ2-5; D gene: -; clone size: -; CDR3 DNA: TGTGCCAGTAGTAATACAGGGCTGGGGACCCAGTACTTC; CDR3 protein: CASSNTGLGTQYF
CDR3 length: 12; V gene: TRBV29-1; J gene: TRBJ1-1; D gene: -; clone size: few; CDR3 DNA: TGCAGCGTTGATCACACGAACACTGAAGCTTTCTTT; CDR3 protein: CSVDHTNTEAFF
CDR3 length: 16; V gene: TRBV9; J gene: TRBJ2-2; D gene: TRBD2; clone size: -; CDR3 DNA: TGTGCCAGCAGCGTAGTAGAGCGGGAGTTCACCGGGGAGCTGTTTTTT; CDR3 protein: CASSVVEREFTGELFF
CDR3 length: 15; V gene: TRBV4-3; J gene: TRBJ2-1; D gene: -; clone size: -; CDR3 DNA: TGCGCCAGCAGCCCCGAGTTGGGGCGCCCTAGTGAGCAGTTCTTC; CDR3 protein: CASSPELGRPSEQFF
CDR3 length: 14; V gene: TRBV19; J gene: TRBJ1-2; D gene: -; clone size: -; CDR3 DNA: TGTGCCAGTAGGACGAGGGCTGTAGGCTATGGCTACACCTTC; CDR3 protein: CASRTRAVGYGYTF
CDR3 length: 14; V gene: TRBV19; J gene: TRBJ1-2; D gene: -; clone size: -; CDR3 DNA: TGTGCCAGTAGTATAGTAGGAACAGGAGGGGGCTACACCTTC; CDR3 protein: CASSIVGTGGGYTF
CDR3 length: 15; V gene: TRBV27; J gene: TRBJ1-5; D gene: -; clone size: few; CDR3 DNA: TGTGCCAGCAGTCTGGGAGGGTTTAGCAATCAGCCCCAGCATTTT; CDR3 protein: CASSLGGFSNQPQHF
CDR3 length: 16; V gene: TRBV6-6; J gene: TRBJ2-3; D gene: -; clone size: -; CDR3 DNA: TGTGCCAGCAGCCTCCGGCCGGGCGGGGCAAAAGATACGCAGTATTTT; CDR3 protein: CASSLRPGGAKDTQYF
CDR3 length: 11; V gene: TRBV4-1; J gene: TRBJ2-7; D gene: TRBD2; clone size: -; CDR3 DNA: TGCGCCAGCAGCCAAGGGGGGGGGCAGTACTTC; CDR3 protein: CASSQGGGQYF
CDR3 length: 14; V gene: TRBV10-3; J gene: TRBJ2-1; D gene: -; clone size: -; CDR3 DNA: TGTGCCATCAGTGAGCCGCGGGGATACAATGAGCAGTTCTTC; CDR3 protein: CAISEPRGYNEQFF
CDR3 length: 17; V gene: TRBV5-1; J gene: TRBJ2-5; D gene: TRBD2; clone size: -; CDR3 DNA: TGCGCCAGCAGCTTGGAAGGGACTAGCGGGATTCGGGCGACCCAGTACTTC; CDR3 protein: CASSLEGTSGIRATQYF
CDR3 length: 16; V gene: TRBV7-6; J gene: TRBJ2-2; D gene: -; clone size: -; CDR3 DNA: TGTGCCAGCAGTACACCGATCGGGGGGAACACCGGGGAGCTGTTTTTT; CDR3 protein: CASSTPIGGNTGELFF